Listed below are T cell receptor beta chains from one sample, sequenced in a study of T cell responses to AZD1222 COVID-19 vaccine. TCRdb keeps only in-frame clones here, not all; method: immunoSEQ multiplex PCR. This table has roughly 77,000 clones, about 90% appearing once. The source material was peripheral blood, sampled on day 0 of MenACWY control vaccination. Receptors were obtained from an adult in good health. CDR3s include the opening cysteine and the closing phenylalanine or tryptophan. D genes are given only for firm matches.

13,TRBJ2-1,TRBD1,TRBV11-3,CASSYRGRNEQFF,TGTGCCAGCAGTTACAGGGGGCGCAATGAGCAGTTCTTC
16,TRBJ1-2,-,TRBV6-2/TRBV6-3,CASSYPRPETTYGYTF,TGTGCCAGCAGTTACCCCCGTCCGGAGACAACCTATGGCTACACCTTC
17,TRBJ2-1,TRBD2,TRBV6-1,CASSEARGLVGHNEQFF,TGTGCCAGCAGTGAAGCCCGGGGACTAGTGGGCCACAATGAGCAGTTCTTC
13,TRBJ2-7,-,TRBV29-1,CSVDVAGTYEQYF,TGCAGCGTTGATGTTGCAGGGACCTACGAGCAGTACTTC
18,TRBJ1-6,-,TRBV9,CASSPLGGDLGYNSPLHF,TGTGCCAGCAGCCCTCTTGGGGGGGATCTAGGCTATAATTCACCCCTCCACTTT
15,TRBJ2-3,-,TRBV5-1,CASSLEDSNTDTQYF,TGCGCCAGCAGCTTGGAGGACAGCAACACAGATACGCAGTATTTT
12,TRBJ1-4,-,TRBV7-2,CASGRTNEKLFF,TGTGCCAGCGGTCGGACTAATGAAAAACTGTTTTTT
14,TRBJ2-6,-,TRBV27,CASSLFSGANVLTF,TGTGCCAGCAGTTTGTTCTCTGGGGCCAACGTCCTGACTTTC
16,TRBJ2-7,-,TRBV13,CASRERGSGPTYEQYF,TGTGCCAGCAGAGAAAGGGGTTCGGGCCCTACCTACGAGCAGTACTTC
17,TRBJ1-1,-,TRBV18,CASSLNPGYSMNTEAFF,TGTGCCAGCTCACTGAACCCAGGGTATTCGATGAACACTGAAGCTTTCTTT
16,TRBJ1-5,-,TRBV10-3,CAISESGRIGNQPQHF,TGTGCCATCAGTGAGTCCGGGAGGATTGGTAATCAGCCCCAGCATTTT
14,TRBJ2-3,-,TRBV6-5,CASKIGSTADTQYF,TGTGCCAGCAAGATAGGATCAACAGCAGATACGCAGTATTTT
12,TRBJ2-5,-,TRBV5-1,CASSLPSETQYF,TGCGCCAGCAGCTTGCCTTCTGAGACCCAGTACTTC
12,TRBJ2-4,-,TRBV11-2,CASSLDRAAQYF,TGTGCCAGCAGCTTAGACAGGGCGGCTCAGTACTTC
13,TRBJ2-7,-,TRBV19,CASSIQGVNEQYF,TGTGCCAGTAGTATACAGGGCGTCAACGAGCAGTACTTC
14,TRBJ1-4,-,TRBV5-1,CASSLSGGDEKLFF,TGCGCCAGCAGCCTCTCGGGGGGAGATGAAAAACTGTTTTTT
14,TRBJ2-5,-,TRBV7-9,CASSNRQVQETQYF,TGTGCCAGCAGCAATAGACAGGTCCAAGAGACCCAGTACTTC
18,TRBJ2-2,TRBD1,TRBV27,CASSYSPYPGQGPGELFF,TGTGCCAGCAGCTACAGCCCATATCCGGGACAGGGTCCCGGGGAGCTGTTTTTT
14,TRBJ1-1,-,TRBV6-2/TRBV6-3,CASSLLSRNTEAFF,TGTGCCAGCAGTTTATTGAGCAGGAACACTGAAGCTTTCTTT
15,TRBJ2-5,TRBD2,TRBV25-1,CASSELGSGRETQYF,TGTGCCAGCAGTGAATTGGGTAGCGGGAGAGAGACCCAGTACTTC
14,TRBJ1-2,-,TRBV4-3,CASSQDPGGFGYTF,TGCGCCAGCAGCCAAGATCCGGGGGGGTTTGGCTACACCTTC
16,TRBJ1-6,TRBD1,TRBV11-2,CASSKTDRGRNSPLHF,TGTGCCAGCAGCAAGACTGACAGGGGGCGTAATTCACCCCTCCACTTT
13,TRBJ1-1,-,TRBV5-1,CASSLGRNTEAFF,TGCGCCAGCAGCTTGGGCAGGAACACTGAAGCTTTCTTT
15,TRBJ2-7,-,TRBV5-1,CASSLGYPNSYEQYF,TGCGCCAGCAGCTTGGGGTATCCGAACTCCTACGAGCAGTACTTC
15,TRBJ2-5,TRBD2,TRBV19,CASSKRTSGGETQYF,TGTGCCAGTAGTAAACGGACTAGCGGAGGAGAGACCCAGTACTTC
17,TRBJ2-1,TRBD2,TRBV28,CASSEVSGRLTRNEQFF,TGTGCCAGCAGTGAAGTTAGCGGGAGGCTTACCAGAAATGAGCAGTTCTTC
14,TRBJ2-7,-,TRBV19,CASSIGSDPYEQYF,TGTGCCAGTAGTATAGGATCTGATCCCTACGAGCAGTACTTC